The entry that follows covers one T cell receptor (beta chain) sequence. This sample was taken from a study of shared clonotypes between healthy human individuals. The CDR3 runs 14 residues. With V trimmed by 5 bases and J by 4 bases, 5 bases remained unmatched. Germline V gene sequence: CDR1 LGHNT, CDR2 FRNRAP. Produced via immunoSEQ multiplex PCR; TCRdb's table is partial and in-frame only. The sample comprises 2 million to 2.5 million clones, roughly 93% of which are singletons, and about 0.39% rests with the top ten. This clonotype was sampled from a man aged 18-30 years in good health. Some clones in this sample may be carry-over from other donors' samples. V gene TRBV12-5 combines with J gene TRBJ2-7, with 10 bases matching TRBD2. Sequences were obtained from naive CD4+ T cells from PBMCs. Indicated subset: CD45RA+ positively selected. CDR3 nucleotides: TGTGCTAGTGGTCCAGGACTAGCGGCATACGAGCAGTACTTC. Translating gives CASGPGLAAYEQYF.